The 13 T cell receptor beta chains reported below all come from one sample, sequenced in a study of T-cell reconstitution after alpha-beta-depleted transplantation in children. Preparation of the TCRbeta library was carried out with unique molecular identifiers. TCRdb re-analysed the PCR reads in MiXCR, keeping a single row per CDR3 protein. In the table there are some 240,000 distinct CDR3 sequences, 12% of which are singletons. Sequenced material: PBMCs from the stem cell graft donor, taken from the stem cell graft. The source of these receptors is a human donor who donated a stem cell graft to a child with acute lymphoblastic leukemia.

Comment on this clonotype: Since a much larger clone is just one base distant, this may be a read error. The V gene is TRBV5-1, the J gene TRBJ1-1; D unclear. Trimming shortened V by 7 bases and J by 1 base, and 11 bases separated the two germline ends. CDR1 SGHRS and CDR2 YFSETQ come from the germline V gene. This CDR3 has 13 amino acids. The CDR3 DNA follows: TGCGCCAGCGGAGCAGGTGGGAACACTGAAGCTTTCTTT. It codes for CASGAGGNTEAFF.

This clonotype was counted only a few times. J is TRBJ2-3 and V is TRBV29-1; D gene unclear. The CDR3 consists of 19 residues. V lost 3 bases to trimming and J lost 5 bases, with 30 bases between them. Germline V CDR1 and CDR2: SQVTM, ANQGSEA. CDR3 loop: CSVDGSSGSSLRVVDTQYF. The CDR3 DNA is TGCAGCGTTGACGGATCGAGTGGTTCGTCTTTAAGGGTTGTAGATACGCAGTATTTT.

This clonotype was counted at least ten times. The V gene is TRBV5-5, the J gene TRBJ2-3; D may be TRBD1 or TRBD2 (5 bases each). V was shortened by 4 bases and J by 6 bases, with 18 bases between the two germline ends. From germline, CDR1 is SGHKS and CDR2 YYEKEE (reference sequence). The CDR3 contains 15 residues. The CDR3 spells CASSEAAGTADTQYF. The CDR3, as DNA: TGTGCCAGCAGCGAGGCGGCTGGGACGGCCGATACGCAGTATTTT.

The table lists this clonotype with a count of one. This may arise from a read error, as a much more abundant clone is one base away. The chain has TRBV24-1 and TRBJ2-3, with a weak D call TRBD1 (5 bases). The CDR3 has 14 amino acids. Trimming took off 0 bases at V and 7 bases at J, with 10 bases between the two ends. CDR1 KGHDR and CDR2 SFDVKD come from the germline V gene. The CDR3 coding sequence is TGTGCCACCAGTGATTTGGACAGCCCCAATACGCAGTATTTT. Protein product: CATSDLDSPNTQYF.

This clonotype was found many times. DNA of the CDR3: TGCGCCAGCAGTCGTGACAGCGGGGGCAGCTACAATGAGCAGTTCTTC. Translated: CASSRDSGGSYNEQFF. The rearrangement joins TRBV5-1 to TRBJ2-1, with TRBD2 matching 8 bases. The V gene's germline CDR1 is SGHRS and CDR2 YFSETQ. The CDR3 loop spans 16 amino acids. V was clipped by 5 bases and J by 3 bases; unmatched bases: 10.

The rearrangement uses TRBV7-3 and TRBJ2-1, with D perhaps TRBD2 (6 bases). Germline lookup yields CDR1 SGHTA and CDR2 FQGTGA. The CDR3 contains 12 residues. V dropped 8 bases and J dropped 6 bases, with 11 bases sitting between them. CDR3: CASLLASNEQFF. The DNA of the CDR3 is TGTGCCAGCTTGCTAGCGAGCAATGAGCAGTTCTTC.

This clonotype was detected ten times or more. The gene calls are TRBV3-1 and TRBJ2-1, with D perhaps TRBD1 or TRBD2 (5 bases each). Trimming stripped 4 bases from V and 2 bases from J, with 21 bases between. The CDR3 is 18 residues long. Germline V gene data show CDR1 as LGHDT and CDR2 as YNNKEL (reference sequence). The CDR3 here is CASSLQWGFQRPYNEQFF. In nucleotides, the CDR3 is TGTGCCAGCAGCCTTCAGTGGGGGTTTCAAAGGCCCTACAATGAGCAGTTCTTC.

This clonotype was observed at least ten times. The chain has TRBV24-1 and TRBJ2-6; 14 nucleotides line up with TRBD2. The CDR3 is made up of 18 amino acids. V was clipped by 4 bases and J by 3 bases; unmatched bases: 4. Germline V CDR1 and CDR2: KGHDR, SFDVKD. The CDR3 nucleotides read TGTGCCACCAGTGACTCGGGACTAGCGGGAGTTGGGGCCAACGTCCTGACTTTC. Protein: CATSDSGLAGVGANVLTF.

This clonotype was observed many times. The J gene is TRBJ2-7, the V gene TRBV6-1, with 8 nucleotides matching TRBD1. V trimming: 11 bases; J trimming: 4 bases; junction bases outside the gene matches: 13. Germline CDR1 and CDR2: MNHNS and SASEGT. The CDR3 sequence is 14 residues long. The CDR3 DNA reads TGTGCCTGCGCCAGGGGGCTAGTGTCATACGAGCAGTACTTC. Translation: CACARGLVSYEQYF.

There are many counts of this clonotype. The genes are TRBV23-1 and TRBJ1-5, with TRBD1 as a possible D gene (5 bases). TRBV23-1 is an ORF, and what it does is uncertain. The CDR3 has 13 amino acids. V gave up 0 bases and J gave up 5 bases, with 5 bases separating them. This chain's CDR3 is CASSQSGDQPQHF. CDR3 in DNA: TGCGCCAGCAGTCAATCGGGGGATCAGCCCCAGCATTTT.

Turning to this clonotype: A much larger clone lies one base from this, so it may be a read error. This chain connects TRBV27 to TRBJ1-1; TRBD1 matches 8 bases. The CDR3 has 13 residues. Germline lookup yields CDR1 MNHEY and CDR2 SMNVEV (reference sequence). The chain's CDR3 is CPSSKGQARRAFF. Written as DNA, the CDR3 is TGTCCCAGCAGTAAGGGACAGGCCCGGCGGGCTTTCTTT.

Comment on this clonotype: A read error may explain this, as a much larger clone is one base away. This chain uses TRBV2 with TRBJ2-2; weak D call: TRBD2 (5 bases). The CDR3 sequence is 15 residues long. Per germline, CDR1 SNHLY and CDR2 FYNNEI. The CDR3 nucleotides are TGTGCCAGCAGTGAAGCACAGAAAAACACCGGGGAGCCGTTTTTT. It codes for CASSEAQKNTGEPFF.

This clonotype was seen many times. The chain carries TRBV7-2 and TRBJ2-7; D ambiguous. The V end lost 2 bases, the J end lost 3 bases, and 14 bases lay between the germline ends. Germline-derived CDR1 and CDR2 are SGHTA and FQGNSA. This CDR3 has 15 residues. The CDR3 DNA sequence: TGTGCCAGCAGCTTATCTGGACGGATCTTCTACGAGCAGTACTTC. It encodes CASSLSGRIFYEQYF.